The clone carrying this T cell receptor beta chain has just a few counts. Its antigen is not known. Patients were left out if they had other autoimmune diseases, uncontrolled infections, pregnancy or lactation. Scientists amplified the TCR beta CDR3 regions from RNA transcripts. First-round RT-PCR used HTBI primers; second-round multiplex PCR followed. TCRdb recomputed calls from the multiplex PCR reads with MiXCR, one row per CDR3 protein. The data hold 450,000 to 600,000 distinct CDR3 sequences, with just under 40% observed a single time. The data originate from a study of Graves' ophthalmopathy and Graves' hyperthyroidism. Overall study context: Stable hyperthyroidism referred to disease that showed no ophthalmopathy within 18 months of follow-up. General study findings and limits: Ophthalmopathy and stable hyperthyroidism were discriminated by a 13-signature model, with over 85% sensitivity and approximately 77% specificity.

Sequenced sample: peripheral blood or thyroid tissue (not recorded which). The TCR originated in an adult man with Graves' hyperthyroidism.

The CDR3 DNA is TGTGCCAGCAGCCATGCCATCTATGGCTACACCTTC. Protein: CASSHAIYGYTF. This chain uses TRBV9 with TRBJ1-2; D is unresolved. V was shortened by 4 bases and J by 4 bases, with 8 bases between the two germline ends. The CDR3 consists of 12 residues. Germline V gives CDR1 SGDLS, CDR2 YYNGEE. The whole variable domain, remainder taken from reference TRBV9 and TRBJ1-2, is DSGVTQTPKHLITATGQRVTLRCSPRSGDLSVYWYQQSLDQGLQFLIQYYNGEERAKGNILERFSAQQFPDLHSELNLSSLELGDSALYFCASSHAIYGYTFGSGTRLTVV.